This record looks at one T cell receptor (beta chain) sequence and its context. Original analysis: Reference gene primer amplification yielded estimated nucleated cell counts. Clones were read by immunoSEQ multiplex PCR, and TCRdb kept only the in-frame ones, dropping some. The V and J calls and the clone size are those of that table, but D and trimming were determined from the DNA. Of approximately 240,000 clones listed, approximately 81% were seen once; the top ten hold more than 4.5%. The CDR3 contains 14 residues. V lost 6 bases to trimming and J lost 4 bases; unmatched junction nucleotides: 7. CDR1 KGHSH and CDR2 LQKENI come from the germline V gene. The data are from a study of blood T cell repertoires in COVID-19. For the study at large: COVID-19 samples collected from the United States, Italy and Spain covered acute and convalescent phases. PBMCs, B-cell-depleted T cells, or T cells were the source of the cDNA or gDNA that made up the material.

The sample consisted of peripheral blood. This chain links TRBV18 with TRBJ2-7; 9 bases line up with TRBD1. This sequence was found in a woman in her sixties who had recovered from COVID-19. CDR3 coding DNA: TGTGCCAGCTCCCGAGGGGGACAGGGATACGAGCAGTACTTC. Translating it yields CASSRGGQGYEQYF.